The source of this T cell receptor (beta chain) is a study of human T cells and chemical hapten exposure. Study observations and caveats: In the PT1 data, expanded TCR counts showed a positive correlation with patch test score.

Original data processing: A per-sample median of 95,638 TCRs was observed, with counts ranging from roughly 20,000 to 750,000. MiXCR, run by TCRdb on the RACE reads, gives a single entry per CDR3 protein. TCRdb, not the original authors, processed these V and J calls. The table records about 69,000 distinct CDR3 sequences, 10% of them present only once. CDR3 length equals 15 residues. CDR1 and CDR2 (germline): KGHSH, LQKENI. V lost 0 bases and J 4 bases, leaving 13 bases between the germline ends. Time point defined: patch test 2, 6 weeks after DPC sensitization. Indicated treatment: therapeutic diphenylcyclopropenone sensitization with weekly scalp DPC. In its sample, this clonotype was seen many times. Its specificity is not known.

The sample was whole blood, taken in connection with sensitization to the hapten diphenylcyclopropenone (DPC). This rearrangement joins TRBV18 to TRBJ2-7, with D maybe TRBD1 (5 bases). This TCR was sampled from a woman aged 50 to 60 with alopecia areata. Some clones in this sample may be carry-over from other donors' samples. In DNA, the CDR3 is TGTGCCAGCTCACCACCCCTACAGGCCGGGTACGAGCAGTACTTC. It yields the protein CASSPPLQAGYEQYF.